The T cell receptor (beta chain) under discussion was sequenced for a study of HIV-infected patients and healthy controls. The wider study: No general T-cell lymphocytopenia was present, and per-chain CDR3 totals resembled those of controls.

About 550 ng RNA was reverse transcribed with alpha and beta constant-region primers. Each of the alpha and beta chains got its own library through chain-specific third strand synthesis with indices. TCRdb fed the 5' RACE reads into MiXCR, producing one record per CDR3 protein. The sample includes roughly 9,000 distinct CDR3 sequences, approximately 7.9% of them seen just once. Follow-up blood was drawn about 14 weeks, roughly three months, after antiretroviral therapy began. Whole blood was used without fractionation, so all unsorted peripheral T cells were included. The CDR3 extends over 10 amino acids. CDR1 is GTSNPN and CDR2 is SVGIG in the germline V gene (reference sequence). The V and J ends lost 8 bases and 3 bases respectively, with 4 bases between them. This clonotype has a count of ten or more.

The sample was blood, taken during antiretroviral therapy. The TCR comes from an adult with HIV infection. This rearrangement joins TRBV30 to TRBJ2-2; D gene uncertain. DNA for the CDR3: TGTGCCGCATACACCGGGGAGCTGTTTTTT. Translated, it gives CAAYTGELFF.